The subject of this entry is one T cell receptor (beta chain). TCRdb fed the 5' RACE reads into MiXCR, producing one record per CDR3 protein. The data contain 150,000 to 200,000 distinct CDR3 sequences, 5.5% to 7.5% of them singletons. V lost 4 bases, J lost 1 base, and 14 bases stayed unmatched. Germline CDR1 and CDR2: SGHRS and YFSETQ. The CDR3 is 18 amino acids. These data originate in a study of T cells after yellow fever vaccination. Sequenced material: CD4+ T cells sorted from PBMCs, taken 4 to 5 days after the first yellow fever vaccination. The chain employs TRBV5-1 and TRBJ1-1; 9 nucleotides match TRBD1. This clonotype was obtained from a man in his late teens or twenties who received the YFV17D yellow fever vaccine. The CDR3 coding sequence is TGCGCCAGCAGCCCGGTCCCACCTCGGACAGGGGAGAACACTGAAGCTTTCTTT. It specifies CASSPVPPRTGENTEAFF.